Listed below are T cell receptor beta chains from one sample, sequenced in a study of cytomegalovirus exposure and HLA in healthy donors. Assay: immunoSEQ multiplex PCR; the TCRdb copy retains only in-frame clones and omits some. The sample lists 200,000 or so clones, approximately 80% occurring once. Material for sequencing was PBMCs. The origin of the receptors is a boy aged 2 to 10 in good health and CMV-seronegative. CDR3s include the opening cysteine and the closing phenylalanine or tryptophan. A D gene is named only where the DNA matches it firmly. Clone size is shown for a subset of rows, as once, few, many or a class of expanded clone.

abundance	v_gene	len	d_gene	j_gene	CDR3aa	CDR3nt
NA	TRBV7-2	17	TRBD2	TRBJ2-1	CASSSPGLAGALNEQFF	TGTGCCAGCAGCTCTCCGGGACTAGCGGGGGCCCTCAATGAGCAGTTCTTC
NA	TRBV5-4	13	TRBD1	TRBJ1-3	CASSRTGGNTIYF	TGTGCCAGCAGCAGGACAGGGGGAAACACCATATATTTT
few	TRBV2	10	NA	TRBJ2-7	CASSGVEQYF	TGTGCCAGCAGTGGCGTCGAGCAGTACTTC
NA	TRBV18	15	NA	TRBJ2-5	CASSPPTGRQETQYF	TGTGCCAGCTCACCACCAACAGGGAGACAAGAGACCCAGTACTTC
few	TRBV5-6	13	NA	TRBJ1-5	CASSPGLNQPQHF	TGTGCCAGCAGCCCAGGACTCAATCAGCCCCAGCATTTT
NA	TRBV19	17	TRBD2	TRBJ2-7	CASSRIGSGLSSYEQYF	TGTGCCAGTAGTAGGATTGGTAGCGGGTTGAGCTCCTACGAGCAGTACTTC
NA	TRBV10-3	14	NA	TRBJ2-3	CAISRDKSTDTQYF	TGTGCCATCAGCAGAGACAAGAGCACAGATACGCAGTATTTT
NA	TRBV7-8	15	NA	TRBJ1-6	CASSPRGQALSPLHF	TGTGCCAGCAGCCCTCGGGGACAAGCCCTGTCACCCCTCCACTTT
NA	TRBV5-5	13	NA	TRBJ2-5	CASSSRARETQYF	TGTGCCAGCAGTAGCAGGGCTCGCGAGACCCAGTACTTC
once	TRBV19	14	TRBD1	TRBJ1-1	CASSMGQGSAEAFF	TGTGCCAGTAGTATGGGACAGGGATCGGCTGAAGCTTTCTTT
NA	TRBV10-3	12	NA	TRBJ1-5	CAIGPGDQPQHF	TGTGCCATCGGGCCAGGGGATCAGCCCCAGCATTTT
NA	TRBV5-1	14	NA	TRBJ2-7	CASSSERNSYEQYF	TGCGCCAGCAGCTCAGAGCGGAACTCCTACGAGCAGTACTTC
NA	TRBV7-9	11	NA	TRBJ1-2	CASSSRGGYTF	TGTGCCAGCAGCTCCAGGGGCGGCTACACCTTC
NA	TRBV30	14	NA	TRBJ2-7	CAWRYPGRRWEQYF	TGTGCCTGGAGATATCCAGGCAGGCGATGGGAGCAGTACTTC
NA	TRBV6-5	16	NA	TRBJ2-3	CASSYGVGTAGDTQYF	TGTGCCAGCAGTTACGGGGTAGGGACTGCGGGAGATACGCAGTATTTT
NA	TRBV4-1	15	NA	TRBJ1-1	CASSQEAGARTEAFF	TGCGCCAGCAGCCAAGAGGCAGGGGCGCGGACTGAAGCTTTCTTT
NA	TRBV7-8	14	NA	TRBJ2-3	CASSSRQGGNTQYF	TGTGCCAGCAGCTCCCGACAGGGCGGGAATACGCAGTATTTT
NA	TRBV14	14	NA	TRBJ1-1	CASSQEAGLTEAFF	TGTGCCAGCAGCCAAGAAGCGGGGCTCACTGAAGCTTTCTTT
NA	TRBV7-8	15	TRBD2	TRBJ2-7	CASSLAPGLFGEQYF	TGTGCCAGCAGCTTAGCTCCGGGACTATTTGGCGAGCAGTACTTC
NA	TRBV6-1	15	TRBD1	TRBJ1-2	CASRSLSTGNYGYTF	TGTGCCAGCAGATCACTTTCGACAGGGAATTATGGCTACACCTTC
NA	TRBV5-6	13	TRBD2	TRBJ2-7	CASSQAGGGRQYF	TGTGCCAGCAGCCAAGCCGGGGGGGGTAGGCAGTACTTC
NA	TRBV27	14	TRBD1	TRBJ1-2	CASREDRGIGGYTF	TGTGCCAGCAGGGAGGACAGGGGTATAGGTGGCTACACCTTC
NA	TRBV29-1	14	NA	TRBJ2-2	CSIRWGPNTGELFF	TGCAGCATCCGGTGGGGGCCGAACACCGGGGAGCTGTTTTTT
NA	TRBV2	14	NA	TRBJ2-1	CASSGYQAYNEQFF	TGTGCCAGCAGTGGATACCAGGCTTACAATGAGCAGTTCTTC
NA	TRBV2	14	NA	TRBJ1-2	CASSEVGAGYGYTF	TGTGCCAGCAGTGAAGTAGGGGCAGGCTATGGCTACACCTTC
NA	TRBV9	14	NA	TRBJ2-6	CASSAMGVSNVLTF	TGTGCCAGCAGCGCAATGGGAGTATCCAACGTCCTGACTTTC
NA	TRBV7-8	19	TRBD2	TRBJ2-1	CASSFATSGGVRSYNEQFF	TGTGCCAGCAGCTTCGCCACTAGCGGGGGGGTCCGCTCCTACAATGAGCAGTTCTTC
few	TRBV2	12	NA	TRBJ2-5	CASVPGLGTQYF	TGTGCCAGTGTACCGGGATTGGGGACCCAGTACTTC